The entry below describes one TCR beta chain. Molecular barcoded adaptors covering alpha/delta and beta/gamma chains were used on roughly 400 ng RNA. One entry per CDR3 protein results from TCRdb running MiXCR on the reads. In the table there are around 130,000 distinct CDR3 sequences, 13% of which are singletons. Germline V lookup: CDR1 SGHRS, CDR2 YFSETQ. The V segment lost 0 bases and the J segment 2 bases; nucleotides outside the gene matches: 3. The CDR3 totals 15 residues. The data were taken from a study of read filtering for tumor transcriptome and immune sequencing. Sequencing input: a population of CD138-negative cells sorted from bone marrow. This clonotype was sampled from a donor aged 40 or older with multiple myeloma. The chain joins TRBV5-1 to TRBJ2-7; 9 bases align to TRBD1. The CDR3 coding sequence is TGCGCCAGCAGCTTGGCAGGGACAGGGACCTACGAGCAGTACTTC. Translated: CASSLAGTGTYEQYF.